Listed below are T cell receptor beta chains from one sample, sequenced in a study of shared clonotypes between healthy human individuals. Here immunoSEQ multiplex PCR was the method, and the copy in TCRdb shows in-frame clones only, minus some. The sample includes over a million clones, around three quarters seen only once; the top ten take 0.5% to 0.6%. Material for sequencing was memory CD4+ T cells from PBMCs. These receptors were collected from a man aged 18 to 29 in good health. Some clones in this sample may be carry-over from other donors' samples. Both conserved end residues are part of each CDR3. A D gene is named only where the DNA matches it firmly. Only some rows state a clone size, as once, few, many or a class for expanded clones.

clone_size: .; v_call: TRBV4-1; d_call: TRBD1; cdr3_aa: CASSQGQGRGTNTEAFF
clone_size: .; v_call: TRBV4-3; d_call: .; cdr3_aa: CASSQDPGRGQPQHF
clone_size: few; v_call: TRBV25-1; d_call: .; cdr3_aa: CASSEGWTQYF
clone_size: .; v_call: TRBV30; d_call: .; cdr3_aa: CAWNRLGNEQFF
clone_size: .; v_call: TRBV20-1; d_call: .; cdr3_aa: CSASPRTFF
clone_size: .; v_call: TRBV29-1; d_call: TRBD2; cdr3_aa: CSGGTSGYEQYF
clone_size: .; v_call: TRBV7-9; d_call: .; cdr3_aa: CASSPVGSSNYGYTF
clone_size: .; v_call: TRBV2; d_call: .; cdr3_aa: CASSVSGNEKLFF
clone_size: .; v_call: TRBV10-1; d_call: TRBD2; cdr3_aa: CASSESFGTSGRGTYEQYF
clone_size: .; v_call: TRBV5-1; d_call: TRBD1; cdr3_aa: CASGWGTGGYEQYF
clone_size: .; v_call: TRBV5-5; d_call: .; cdr3_aa: CASSFIGAMNTEAFF
clone_size: .; v_call: TRBV10-1; d_call: TRBD1; cdr3_aa: CASSEVGQGARETQYF
clone_size: once; v_call: TRBV7-9; d_call: .; cdr3_aa: CASSLKDRMNYGYTF
clone_size: .; v_call: TRBV30; d_call: .; cdr3_aa: CAWSGGGRDTEAFF
clone_size: .; v_call: TRBV30; d_call: .; cdr3_aa: CAWISPNTGELFF
clone_size: .; v_call: TRBV5-6; d_call: .; cdr3_aa: CASSLGRDPIFTYEQYF
clone_size: .; v_call: TRBV18; d_call: TRBD2; cdr3_aa: CASSPRTSGSYEQYF
clone_size: .; v_call: TRBV18; d_call: .; cdr3_aa: CASSPAAQGSRGYTF
clone_size: .; v_call: TRBV11-1; d_call: .; cdr3_aa: CASSLEAYDYGYTF
clone_size: once; v_call: TRBV2; d_call: .; cdr3_aa: CASNLGPANEKLFF
clone_size: .; v_call: TRBV19; d_call: .; cdr3_aa: CASSIQGSRTGELFF
clone_size: .; v_call: TRBV5-8; d_call: TRBD2; cdr3_aa: CASSEGTSASQVVTQYF
clone_size: once; v_call: TRBV5-1; d_call: TRBD1; cdr3_aa: CASSTGQGGVGTEAFF